Below, 12 T cell receptor beta chains from the same sample are listed, as sequenced in a study of OX40 agonist ivuxolimab in advanced cancers. The protocol was immunoSEQ multiplex PCR, while the TCRdb copy is restricted to in-frame clones and leaves out a portion. This sample yields about 64,000 clones, of which 87% are seen a single time; around 2.8% belongs to the top ten. The material sequenced was CD4+ or CD8+ T cells sorted from blood, taken in a trial of the OX40 agonist ivuxolimab. The source of these receptors is an adult with an advanced solid tumor such as melanoma, head and neck, liver or kidney cancer.

This clone was counted a single time. The chain recombines TRBV5-1 with TRBJ1-5; the D is unclear. Germline V gene sequence: CDR1 SGHRS, CDR2 YFSETQ. The CDR3 contains 15 residues. V was shortened by 0 bases and J by 6 bases, with 13 bases between the two germline ends. The CDR3 region is CASSLGPVMGQPQHF. DNA for the CDR3: TGCGCCAGCAGCTTGGGTCCGGTGATGGGTCAGCCCCAGCATTTT.

The V and J genes are TRBV18 and TRBJ1-5; no clear D. The V end was cut by 6 bases, the J end by 0 bases, with 9 bases between. The CDR3 consists of 14 residues. Germline CDR1 and CDR2: KGHSH and LQKENI. CDR3 loop: CASSDQNSNQPQHF. DNA for the CDR3: TGTGCCAGCTCGGACCAGAATAGCAATCAGCCCCAGCATTTT.

CDR3 region: CASSRGGGREGYEQYF. CDR3 DNA sequence: TGTGCCAGCAGCCGGGGTGGCGGGAGGGAAGGCTACGAGCAGTACTTC. J is TRBJ2-7 and V is TRBV5-4; 9 bases are a match to TRBD2. Germline values: CDR1 SGHNT, CDR2 YYREEE (reference sequence). V dropped 4 bases and J dropped 3; count of bases not matched to a gene: 11. This CDR3 is built from 16 residues.

The gene calls are TRBV10-3 and TRBJ1-1; D gene ambiguous. The CDR3 extends over 13 amino acids. V was clipped by 7 bases and J by 2 bases, with 11 bases between them. Looked up from germline, CDR1 is ENHRY and CDR2 is SYGVKD. CDR3 nucleotides: TGTGCCATCAATCAACAGAGAAACACTGAAGCTTTCTTT. Translation gives CAINQQRNTEAFF.

This clone was detected a few times. This chain joins TRBV18 and TRBJ1-5; D call uncertain. V was shortened by 5 bases and J by 5 bases, with 10 bases between the two germline ends. CDR1 is KGHSH and CDR2 is LQKENI in the germline V gene. The CDR3 contains 13 residues. CDR3 nucleotides: TGTGCCAGCTCATCGGACCCGGATCAGCCCCAGCATTTT. Encoded protein: CASSSDPDQPQHF.

The CDR3 reads CASSLTGIAKNIQYF. CDR3 DNA sequence: TGTGCCAGCAGCCTAACAGGGATAGCCAAAAACATTCAGTACTTC. The V and J genes are TRBV5-4 and TRBJ2-4, with D possibly TRBD1 on 6 matching bases. This CDR3 region has 15 residues. CDR1 is SGHNT and CDR2 is YYREEE in the germline V gene (reference sequence). The V end lost 4 bases, the J end lost 0 bases, and 11 bases lay between the germline ends.

The chain carries TRBV4-3 and TRBJ2-3; 11 bases are a match to TRBD2. The trim removed 0 bases at V and 4 bases at J, leaving 9 bases unmatched. The CDR3 spans 18 residues. The germline V gene has CDR1 LGHNA and CDR2 YSLEER. The CDR3 region is CASSQESPGLAAPDTQYF. The CDR3 DNA reads as TGCGCCAGCAGCCAAGAATCCCCGGGACTAGCGGCTCCAGATACGCAGTATTTT.

Written as DNA, the CDR3 is TGCGCCAGCAGTGGGTCGCTGGGGGACTCGGTTTATGAGCAGTTCTTC. The encoded protein is CASSGSLGDSVYEQFF. The rearrangement links TRBV10-1 to TRBJ2-1, with D possibly matching TRBD2 (6 bases). The CDR3 length is 16 residues. Trimming cost V 4 bases and J 8 bases, with 21 bases left between them. CDR1 is WNHNN, CDR2 SYGVQD, per germline (reference sequence).

The V call is TRBV2, the J call TRBJ2-7; the D call may be TRBD1 or TRBD2 (5 bases each). The CDR3 is 13 amino acids. With 4 bases removed from V and 9 bases from J, the gap between germline ends came to 16 bases. Germline-derived CDR1 and CDR2 are SNHLY and FYNNEI. The CDR3 protein is CASSGGASDRQYF. CDR3 nucleotide sequence: TGTGCCAGCAGTGGAGGGGCGTCGGATCGGCAGTACTTC.

The V and J genes are TRBV7-9 and TRBJ2-7, with 9 bases that match TRBD2. Trimming took 3 bases from V and 6 from J; bases not matched to a gene: 6. Germline V gene data show CDR1 as SEHNR and CDR2 as FQNEAQ (reference sequence). This CDR3 spans 14 amino acids. The chain's CDR3 is CASSLDSGSIEQYF. Written as DNA, the CDR3 is TGTGCCAGCAGCTTGGATAGCGGGAGTATCGAGCAGTACTTC.

The rearrangement joins TRBV5-4 to TRBJ2-7, with 7 bases that match TRBD2. There are 14 residues in the CDR3. Germline V lookup: CDR1 SGHNT, CDR2 YYREEE (reference sequence). V trimming: 5 bases; J trimming: 0 bases; junction bases outside the gene matches: 5. The CDR3 nucleotides are TGTGCCAGCAGAAGCGGGACGGACTCCTACGAGCAGTACTTC. It encodes CASRSGTDSYEQYF.

The chain links TRBV6-4 to TRBJ2-6; no definite D call. V lost 3 bases to trimming and J lost 0 bases, with 6 bases between them. This CDR3 is 15 amino acids long. Germline values: CDR1 MRHNA, CDR2 SNTAGT. The CDR3 region has the DNA TGTGCCAGCAGTGAGCAAAGCTCTGGGGCCAACGTCCTGACTTTC. Protein: CASSEQSSGANVLTF.